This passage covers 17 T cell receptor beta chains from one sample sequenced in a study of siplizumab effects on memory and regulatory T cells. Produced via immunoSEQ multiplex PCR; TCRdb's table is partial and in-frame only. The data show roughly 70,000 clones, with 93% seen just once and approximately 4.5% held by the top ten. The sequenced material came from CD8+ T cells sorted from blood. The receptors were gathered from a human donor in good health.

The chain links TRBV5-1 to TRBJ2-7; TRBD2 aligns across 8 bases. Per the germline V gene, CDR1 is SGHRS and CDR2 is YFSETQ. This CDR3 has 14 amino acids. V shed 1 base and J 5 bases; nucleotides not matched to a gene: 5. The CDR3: CASSLISSGDEQYF. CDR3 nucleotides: TGCGCCAGCAGCTTGATAAGTAGCGGGGACGAGCAGTACTTC.

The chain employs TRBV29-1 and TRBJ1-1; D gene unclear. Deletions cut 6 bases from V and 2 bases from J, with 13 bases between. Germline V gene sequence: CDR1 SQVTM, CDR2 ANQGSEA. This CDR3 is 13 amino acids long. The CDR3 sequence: CSVPHGYNTEAFF. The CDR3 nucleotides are TGCAGCGTCCCCCACGGGTATAACACTGAAGCTTTCTTT.

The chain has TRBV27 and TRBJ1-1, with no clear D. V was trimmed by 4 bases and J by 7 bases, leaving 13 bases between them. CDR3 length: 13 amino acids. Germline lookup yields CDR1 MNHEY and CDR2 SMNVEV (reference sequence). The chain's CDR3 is CASSSRESSEAFF. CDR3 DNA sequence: TGTGCCAGCAGTTCCCGGGAATCGAGTGAAGCTTTCTTT.

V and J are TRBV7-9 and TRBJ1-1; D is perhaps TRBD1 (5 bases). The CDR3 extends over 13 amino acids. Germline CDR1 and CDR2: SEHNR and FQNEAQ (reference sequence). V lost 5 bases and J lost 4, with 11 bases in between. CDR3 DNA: TGTGCCAGCAGCCACGGGGACGTCACTGAAGCTTTCTTT. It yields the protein CASSHGDVTEAFF.

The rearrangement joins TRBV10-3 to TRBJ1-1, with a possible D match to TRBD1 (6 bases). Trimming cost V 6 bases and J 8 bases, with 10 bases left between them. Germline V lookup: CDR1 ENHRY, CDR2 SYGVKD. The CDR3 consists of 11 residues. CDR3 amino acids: CAISPDREAFF. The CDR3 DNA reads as TGTGCCATCAGCCCCGACAGGGAAGCTTTCTTT.

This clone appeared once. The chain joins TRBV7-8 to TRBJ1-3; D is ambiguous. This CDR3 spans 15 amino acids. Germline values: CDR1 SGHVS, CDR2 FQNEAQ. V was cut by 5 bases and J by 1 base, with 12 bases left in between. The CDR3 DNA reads TGTGCCAGCAGCCCGATACGTGGGTCTGGAAACACCATATATTTT. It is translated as CASSPIRGSGNTIYF. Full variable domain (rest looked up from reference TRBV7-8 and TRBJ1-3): GAGVSQSPRYKVAKRGQDVALRCDPISGHVSLFWYQQALGQGPEFLTYFQNEAQLDKSGLPSDRFFAERPEGSVSTLKIQRTQQEDSAVYLCASSPIRGSGNTIYFGEGSWLTVV.

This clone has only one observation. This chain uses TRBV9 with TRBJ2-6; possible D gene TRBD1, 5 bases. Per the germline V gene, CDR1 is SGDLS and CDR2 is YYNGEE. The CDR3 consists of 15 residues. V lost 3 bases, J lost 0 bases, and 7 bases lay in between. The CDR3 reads CASSDQGSGANVLTF. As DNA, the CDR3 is TGTGCCAGCAGCGACCAGGGCTCTGGGGCCAACGTCCTGACTTTC.

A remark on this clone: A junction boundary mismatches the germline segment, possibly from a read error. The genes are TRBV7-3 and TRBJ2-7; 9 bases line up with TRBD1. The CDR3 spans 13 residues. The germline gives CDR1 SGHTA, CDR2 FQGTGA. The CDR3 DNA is TGTGCCACCAGCACGGGACAGGGTTACGAGCAGTACTTC. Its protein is CATSTGQGYEQYF.

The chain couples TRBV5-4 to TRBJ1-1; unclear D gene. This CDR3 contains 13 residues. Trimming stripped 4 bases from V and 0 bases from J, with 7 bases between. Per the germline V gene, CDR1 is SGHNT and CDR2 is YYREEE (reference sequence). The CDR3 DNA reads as TGTGCCAGCAGCCCCAGGTTGAACACTGAAGCTTTCTTT. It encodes CASSPRLNTEAFF.

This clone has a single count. CDR3 sequence (DNA): TGTGCCAGCAGTTTCCCCGGACAGGGGTATGGCTACACCTTC. It codes for CASSFPGQGYGYTF. V gene TRBV5-6 combines with J gene TRBJ1-2; 9 bases are shared with TRBD1. This CDR3 contains 14 residues. Per the germline V gene, CDR1 is SGHDT and CDR2 is YYEEEE. Unmatched junction bases numbered 7, after V lost 5 bases and J lost 5 bases.

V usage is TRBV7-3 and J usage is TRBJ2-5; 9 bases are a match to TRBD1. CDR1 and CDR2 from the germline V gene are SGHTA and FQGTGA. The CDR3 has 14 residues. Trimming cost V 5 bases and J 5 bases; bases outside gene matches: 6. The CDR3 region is CASSPTGGDETQYF. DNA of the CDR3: TGTGCCAGCAGCCCCACAGGGGGCGACGAGACCCAGTACTTC. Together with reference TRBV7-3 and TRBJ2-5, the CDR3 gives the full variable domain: GAGVSQTPSNKVTEKGKYVELRCDPISGHTALYWYRQSLGQGPEFLIYFQGTGAADDSGLPNDRFFAVRPEGSVSTLKIQRTERGDSAVYLCASSPTGGDETQYFGPGTRLLVL.

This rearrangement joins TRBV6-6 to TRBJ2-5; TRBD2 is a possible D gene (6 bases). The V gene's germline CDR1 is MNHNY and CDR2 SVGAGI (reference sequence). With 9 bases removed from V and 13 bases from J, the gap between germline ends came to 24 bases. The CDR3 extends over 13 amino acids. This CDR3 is CASRGGVWFFWYF. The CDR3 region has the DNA TGTGCCAGTAGAGGCGGGGTATGGTTTTTTTGGTACTTC.

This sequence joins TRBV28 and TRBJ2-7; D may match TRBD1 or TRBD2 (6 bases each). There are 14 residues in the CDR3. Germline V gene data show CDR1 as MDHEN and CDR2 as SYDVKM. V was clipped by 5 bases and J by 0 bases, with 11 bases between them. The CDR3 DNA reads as TGTGCCAGCAGTACACCGGGGGCCTCCTACGAGCAGTACTTC. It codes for CASSTPGASYEQYF.

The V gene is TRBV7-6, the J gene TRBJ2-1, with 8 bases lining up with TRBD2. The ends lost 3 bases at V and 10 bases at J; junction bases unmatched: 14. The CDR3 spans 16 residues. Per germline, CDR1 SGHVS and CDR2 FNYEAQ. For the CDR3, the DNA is TGTGCCAGCAGCTTGGTCTACGGGGGGGCCTTTACCGAGCAGTTCTTC. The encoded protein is CASSLVYGGAFTEQFF.

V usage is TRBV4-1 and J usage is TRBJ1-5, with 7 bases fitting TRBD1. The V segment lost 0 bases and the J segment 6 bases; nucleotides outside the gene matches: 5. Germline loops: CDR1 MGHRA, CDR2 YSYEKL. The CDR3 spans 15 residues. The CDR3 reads CASSQDPGQAQPQHF. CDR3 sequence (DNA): TGCGCCAGCAGCCAAGATCCAGGACAGGCTCAGCCCCAGCATTTT.

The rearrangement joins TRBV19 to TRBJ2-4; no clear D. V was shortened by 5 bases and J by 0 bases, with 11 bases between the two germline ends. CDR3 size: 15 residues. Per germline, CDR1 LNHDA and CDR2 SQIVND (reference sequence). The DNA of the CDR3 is TGTGCCAGTAGTTTCGGCTTACTAGCCAAAAACATTCAGTACTTC. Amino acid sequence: CASSFGLLAKNIQYF.

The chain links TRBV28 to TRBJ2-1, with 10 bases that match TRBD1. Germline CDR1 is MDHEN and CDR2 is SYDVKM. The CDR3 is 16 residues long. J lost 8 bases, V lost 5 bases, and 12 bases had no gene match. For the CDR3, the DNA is TGTGCCAGCAGTGAAAAGCCGGGACAGGGGCTTTATGAGCAGTTCTTC. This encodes CASSEKPGQGLYEQFF.